This T cell receptor (beta chain) was captured in a study of cytomegalovirus exposure and HLA in healthy donors. Study-wide findings and caveats: A previous analysis found most TCR beta V segments productive roughly 87% or roughly 30% of the time. Some TCR beta chains (roughly 150 of them) were listed as cytomegalovirus-associated.

The CDR3 sequence is 15 residues long. Trimming cost V 0 bases and J 1 base, with 7 bases left between them. Germline V CDR1 and CDR2: LNHNV, YYDKDF (reference sequence). 60 Vbeta and 13 Jbeta primers were used in PCR. Some clones are missing from TCRdb's copy, which holds only in-frame ones; the method was immunoSEQ multiplex PCR. This sample has approximately 210,000 clones, with roughly 85% found just once. For this clone: What it recognizes is unknown.

The receptor comes from a male donor in good health and CMV-seronegative. The sample taken for sequencing was PBMCs. The V call is TRBV15, the J call TRBJ2-1; D gene unclear. CDR3 sequence reads: CATSRDPRSYNEQFF. DNA of the CDR3: TGTGCCACCAGCAGAGACCCTAGATCCTACAATGAGCAGTTCTTC.